The TCR beta chain under discussion was sequenced for a study of blood T cells in healthy people across ages. Findings and caveats of the study: Comparison with aged donors showed that long-lived donors had more naive CD4+ cells and higher diversity.

Next came a second PCR, run for about 6 to 12 cycles, which used a sample-barcoded 5' primer along with a J-beta primer mix. TCRdb recomputed calls from the 5' RACE reads with MiXCR, one row per CDR3 protein. The sample includes about 780,000 distinct CDR3 sequences, about a quarter of them seen just once. The CDR3 contains 14 residues. CDR1 is SQVTM, CDR2 ANQGSEA, per germline. Unmatched junction bases numbered 7, after V lost 7 bases and J lost 4 bases. This clonotype appeared a few times. Its antigen is not known. These records were also assigned to another study, of T cells of mothers and their children.

The TCR originated in a boy younger than 18 in good health. Sequencing used blood. The rearrangement joins TRBV29-1 to TRBJ2-2; 9 nucleotides match TRBD2. The CDR3 spells CSARTSEGTGELFF. In DNA form, the CDR3 reads TGCAGCGCCAGGACTAGCGAGGGCACCGGGGAGCTGTTTTTT.